The 16 T cell receptor beta chains presented below share a single source sample, sequenced in a study of blood T cell repertoires in COVID-19. Produced via immunoSEQ multiplex PCR; TCRdb's table is partial and in-frame only. This table has more than 200,000 clones, roughly 90% appearing once. Material for sequencing was peripheral blood. The receptors stem from a man in his 70s with acute or convalescent COVID-19.

The J gene is TRBJ2-1, the V gene TRBV11-2; 7 bases fit TRBD2. The CDR3 is 15 residues long. Trimming removed 4 bases from V and 1 base from J; junction bases left unmatched: 4. The germline gives CDR1 SGHAT, CDR2 FQNNGV. The CDR3 DNA is TGTGCCAGCAGCTCCGAGCGGGGTTCCTACAATGAGCAGTTCTTC. Protein: CASSSERGSYNEQFF.

The CDR3 reads CASKRTEADNEQFF. CDR3 nucleotide sequence: TGTGCCAGTAAGCGGACGGAGGCTGACAATGAGCAGTTCTTC. The gene calls are TRBV19 and TRBJ2-1, with a possible D match to TRBD2 (5 bases). Germline CDR1 LNHDA, CDR2 SQIVND (reference sequence). V dropped 7 bases and J dropped 5 bases, with 15 bases sitting between them. This CDR3 is built from 14 residues.

This clone has just one count. The rearrangement uses TRBV9 and TRBJ2-7, with TRBD1 matching over 12 bases. The length of the CDR3 is 16 residues. Germline CDR1 and CDR2: SGDLS and YYNGEE. Trimming removed 4 bases from V and 5 bases from J; junction bases left unmatched: 10. The CDR3 region is CASSPDPGTGGHEQYF. The CDR3 DNA reads TGTGCCAGCAGCCCAGACCCCGGGACAGGGGGCCACGAGCAGTACTTC.

The rearrangement links TRBV12-5 to TRBJ1-2, with unresolved D. Germline V gene sequence: CDR1 LGHNT, CDR2 FRNRAP. This CDR3 is built from 18 residues. Trimming took 1 base from V and 7 from J, leaving 25 bases between them. The chain's CDR3 is CASGLALNPGSKARGYTF. The CDR3 region has the DNA TGTGCTAGTGGTTTGGCGCTAAATCCGGGAAGCAAAGCCCGTGGCTACACCTTC.

The V and J genes are TRBV14 and TRBJ2-1; 7 bases are a match to TRBD2. Germline V gene data show CDR1 as SGHDN and CDR2 as FVKESK. The length of the CDR3 is 14 residues. The V gene end was trimmed by 1 base and the J gene end by 15 bases; junction bases not matched to a gene: 12. The CDR3, as DNA: TGTGCCAGCAGCCAAGCTATGAGATCGGGAGGCTGGTTCTTC. Translation gives CASSQAMRSGGWFF.

The V call is TRBV6-1, the J call TRBJ2-7, with TRBD1 as a possible D gene (6 bases). Germline V lookup: CDR1 MNHNS, CDR2 SASEGT. V was cut by 3 bases and J by 0 bases, with 15 bases left in between. CDR3 length: 16 residues. CDR3 residues: CASSDRGQRDSYEQYF. The CDR3 DNA reads as TGTGCCAGCAGTGATCGAGGACAGAGAGACTCCTACGAGCAGTACTTC.

This clone was seen once. This rearrangement joins TRBV3-1 (or the pseudogene TRBV3-2) to TRBJ2-7, with 9 positions matching TRBD1. The CDR3 totals 14 residues. V gave up 4 bases and J gave up 3 bases; unmatched junction bases: 4. In germline, CDR1 is LGHDT, CDR2 YNNKEL (reference sequence). The CDR3 nucleotides are TGTGCCAGCAGCCTAAGGACAGGGGTCTACGAGCAGTACTTC. It is translated as CASSLRTGVYEQYF.

The chain links TRBV5-1 to TRBJ2-1, with TRBD2 matching 13 bases. Germline V gives CDR1 SGHRS, CDR2 YFSETQ. The CDR3 totals 17 residues. V dropped 4 bases and J dropped 6; count of bases not matched to a gene: 10. CDR3 bases: TGCGCCAGCAGCCATAGGACTAGCGGGAGTTCGTCCAATGAGCAGTTCTTC. It is translated as CASSHRTSGSSSNEQFF. The full variable domain, its missing parts supplied by reference TRBV5-1 and TRBJ2-1, is KAGVTQTPRYLIKTRGQQVTLSCSPISGHRSVSWYQQTPGQGLQFLFEYFSETQRNKGNFPGRFSGRQFSNSRSEMNVSTLELGDSALYLCASSHRTSGSSSNEQFFGPGTRLTVL.

This rearrangement joins TRBV12-3 or TRBV12-4 to TRBJ2-2; D unresolved. CDR3 length: 12 residues. Between the trimmed V and J ends, which lost 3 bases and 5 bases, there was a span of 4 bases. The CDR3 loop is CASSFETGELFF. The CDR3 region has the DNA TGTGCCAGCAGTTTTGAGACCGGGGAGCTGTTTTTT.

The chain combines TRBV3-1 (or the pseudogene TRBV3-2) with TRBJ1-1, with no clear D. The CDR3 sequence is 13 residues long. CDR1 is LGHDT and CDR2 is YNNKEL in the germline V gene (reference sequence). V gave up 4 bases and J gave up 5 bases, with 11 bases separating them. For the CDR3, the DNA is TGTGCCAGCAGCCTGGCCGGGAAAACTGAAGCTTTCTTT. This sequence encodes CASSLAGKTEAFF.

In the case of this clone: Other nucleotide sequences in the sample specify the same CDR3. V gene TRBV6-5 combines with J gene TRBJ1-6, with D possibly TRBD1 on 6 matching bases. V gave up 4 bases and J gave up 7 bases, with 11 bases separating them. This CDR3 has 14 amino acids. Germline CDR1 reads MNHEY; CDR2 reads SVGAGI. In DNA, the CDR3 is TGTGCCAGCAGTTCACAGGGAAACAATTCACCCCTCCACTTT. Encoded protein: CASSSQGNNSPLHF.

The gene calls are TRBV15 and TRBJ1-4, with 8 bases that match TRBD1. The germline CDR1 and CDR2 sequences are LNHNV and YYDKDF (reference sequence). With V trimmed by 2 bases and J by 7 bases, 9 bases remained unmatched. This CDR3 contains 16 residues. The CDR3 is CATSRTDRGSGEKLFF. The CDR3, as DNA: TGTGCCACCAGCAGAACCGACAGGGGCAGTGGTGAAAAACTGTTTTTT. Supplemented by reference TRBV15 and TRBJ1-4, the full variable domain reads DAMVIQNPRYQVTQFGKPVTLSCSQTLNHNVMYWYQQKSSQAPKLLFHYYDKDFNNEADTPDNFQSRRPNTSFCFLDIRSPGLGDTAMYLCATSRTDRGSGEKLFFGSGTQLSVL.

This chain uses TRBV18 with TRBJ2-1; tentatively, D is TRBD2 (5 bases). The germline V and J ends were trimmed by 6 bases and 10 bases, with 13 bases remaining between them. The CDR3 is 12 residues long. Germline V lookup: CDR1 KGHSH, CDR2 LQKENI. The CDR3 nucleotides read TGTGCCAGCTCCAGTCAGTCTAGCGAGCAGTTCTTC. It encodes CASSSQSSEQFF.

The chain combines TRBV27 with TRBJ2-3; maybe TRBD1 (5 bases). V lost 4 bases and J lost 0, with 11 bases in between. The germline gives CDR1 MNHEY, CDR2 SMNVEV (reference sequence). The CDR3 length is 15 residues. Written as DNA, the CDR3 is TGTGCCAGCAGTTCAGGACACCCCAGCACAGATACGCAGTATTTT. Translation gives CASSSGHPSTDTQYF.

This clone was detected once. The genes are TRBV4-1 and TRBJ2-5; D unresolved. Trimming left V 0 bases short and J 5 bases short, with 13 bases between. CDR1 and CDR2 from the germline V gene are MGHRA and YSYEKL. The CDR3 spans 15 residues. DNA of the CDR3: TGCGCCAGCAGCCAAGATGAACCACCTCGGGAGACCCAGTACTTC. The encoded protein is CASSQDEPPRETQYF.

In its sample, this clone was seen once. The rearrangement uses TRBV6-5 and TRBJ2-7, with 8 bases identical to TRBD1. Trimming removed 2 bases from V and 3 bases from J; junction bases left unmatched: 6. The germline CDR1 and CDR2 sequences are MNHEY and SVGAGI. CDR3 size: 15 residues. CDR3 loop: CASSYGDTGGYEQYF. CDR3 sequence (DNA): TGTGCCAGCAGTTACGGGGACACAGGGGGCTACGAGCAGTACTTC.